This TCR beta chain is drawn from a study of control samples from healthy donors and cancer patients. Measured with immunoSEQ multiplex PCR; TCRdb has only the in-frame clones, and not every one. The table records tens of thousands of clones, over 85% of them present only once. The CDR3 contains 18 residues. V was clipped by 1 base and J by 4 bases; unmatched bases: 15. Germline loops: CDR1 SGHAT, CDR2 FQNNGV. The sequence was collected from a woman in her sixties or seventies with head and neck cancer. The sample comprised PBMCs. The chain couples TRBV11-2 to TRBJ2-5; TRBD2 matches at 7 bases. CDR3 region: CASSLAPAAGAWRETQYF. CDR3 nucleotides: TGTGCCAGCAGCTTAGCCCCGGCGGCGGGAGCTTGGAGAGAGACCCAGTACTTC.